Listed here are 11 T cell receptor beta chains from one sample, sequenced in a study of response to subunit inactivated influenza vaccine. One entry per CDR3 protein, called by TCRdb with MiXCR from the RT-PCR reads. Altogether more than 450,000 distinct CDR3 sequences are present, 11% being singletons, with the ten largest covering roughly 11%. This sample also belongs to another study, concerning T cells expressing NK-cell markers. That work adds: Libraries used 5'RACE template switching adding universal primer site and UMIs.

The specimen was PBMCs from blood, collected on the day of vaccination. All receptors derive from a man over 45 who received an inactivated influenza vaccine.

This clonotype was seen more than once but under ten times. J is TRBJ2-3 and V is TRBV12-3 or TRBV12-4; TRBD2 matches 11 bases. CDR3 size: 16 residues. V dropped 5 bases and J dropped 6; count of bases not matched to a gene: 10. The CDR3 spells CASSVLAGAVVDTQYF. The CDR3 DNA is TGTGCCAGCAGTGTACTAGCGGGGGCCGTGGTTGATACGCAGTATTTT.

Many counts were recorded for this clonotype. The J gene is TRBJ2-5, the V gene TRBV12-3 or TRBV12-4; D may be TRBD1 or TRBD2 (5 bases each). CDR3 length: 16 amino acids. Trimming removed 7 bases from V and 5 bases from J, with 23 bases in between. Here the CDR3 reads CASTLGRFSKGETQYF. In DNA form, the CDR3 reads TGTGCCAGCACCCTGGGACGCTTCTCTAAAGGGGAGACCCAGTACTTC.

This clonotype has only a few counts. The chain carries TRBV28 and TRBJ1-5; 9 nucleotides align to TRBD1. The germline CDR1 and CDR2 sequences are MDHEN and SYDVKM. The CDR3 length is 14 residues. V dropped 6 bases and J dropped 3; count of bases not matched to a gene: 3. This CDR3 reads CASSDRGTNQPQHF. The CDR3 nucleotides are TGTGCCAGCAGCGACAGGGGGACCAATCAGCCCCAGCATTTT.

The chain carries TRBV7-2 and TRBJ2-7; TRBD2 agrees at 7 bases. V dropped 3 bases and J dropped 2; count of bases not matched to a gene: 4. CDR3 length: 14 amino acids. In germline, CDR1 is SGHTA, CDR2 FQGNSA. Here the CDR3 DNA reads TGTGCCAGCAGCTTCCCGGGACTACCCTACGAGCAGTACTTC. This sequence encodes CASSFPGLPYEQYF.

Only a few counts were recorded for this clonotype. The chain employs TRBV20-1 and TRBJ2-3; D is tentatively TRBD1 or TRBD2 (5 bases each). This CDR3 has 14 residues. In germline, CDR1 is DFQATT, CDR2 SNEGSKA (reference sequence). V was clipped by 5 bases and J by 4 bases, with 16 bases between them. CDR3 sequence: CSAGASSRPDTQYF. In DNA, the CDR3 is TGCAGTGCTGGGGCTAGCAGTCGCCCAGATACGCAGTATTTT.

The CDR3 loop is CASSFWVTSGGRYNEQFF. The DNA of the CDR3 is TGCGCCAGCAGCTTTTGGGTGACTAGCGGGGGGAGGTACAATGAGCAGTTCTTC. The rearrangement uses TRBV5-1 and TRBJ2-1, with 13 bases fitting TRBD2. CDR1 and CDR2 (germline): SGHRS, YFSETQ. The CDR3 contains 18 residues. J lost 4 bases, V lost 2 bases, and 9 bases had no gene match.

This clonotype showed up just a few times. The genes are TRBV12-3 or TRBV12-4 and TRBJ1-3; D perhaps matches TRBD1 (5 bases). Trimming removed 0 bases at V and 0 bases at J, with 12 bases between. This CDR3 comprises 17 residues. CDR3 loop: CASSLANRSLSGNTIYF. DNA for the CDR3: TGTGCCAGCAGTTTAGCAAACAGGTCTCTCTCTGGAAACACCATATATTTT.

This clonotype was counted a few times. V is TRBV20-1 and J is TRBJ1-1; D may be TRBD1 (6 bases). Germline loops: CDR1 DFQATT, CDR2 SNEGSKA (reference sequence). With 0 bases removed from V and 5 bases from J, the gap between germline ends came to 19 bases. The CDR3 has 16 amino acids. The CDR3 bases are TGCAGTGCTAGAGATCCGTCACAGGGAATTCGGACTGAAGCTTTCTTT. It encodes CSARDPSQGIRTEAFF.

There are a few counts of this clonotype. The V and J genes are TRBV4-1 and TRBJ2-7; 9 bases are shared with TRBD1. The length of the CDR3 is 15 residues. Germline loops: CDR1 MGHRA, CDR2 YSYEKL. J lost 4 bases, V lost 3 bases, and 7 bases had no gene match. In DNA, the CDR3 is TGCGCCAGCAGCCACGGGACAGGGCGTCTATACGAGCAGTACTTC. Translation: CASSHGTGRLYEQYF.

The rearrangement links TRBV6-1 to TRBJ2-5; unclear D gene. V was shortened by 7 bases and J by 5 bases, with 14 bases between the two germline ends. From germline, CDR1 is MNHNS and CDR2 SASEGT. The CDR3 has 13 amino acids. The CDR3 loop reads CASTPRPRETQYF. The CDR3 DNA reads as TGTGCCAGCACCCCCCGGCCGAGGGAGACCCAGTACTTC.

The sample holds a few counts of this clonotype. This chain connects TRBV10-3 to TRBJ2-3; possible D gene TRBD1, 6 bases. Trimming took 9 bases from V and 5 from J, leaving 12 bases between them. The germline gives CDR1 ENHRY, CDR2 SYGVKD. This CDR3 is 12 amino acids long. The CDR3 nucleotides read TGTGCCATGGCAGGGGCCCAAGATACGCAGTATTTT. Its translation: CAMAGAQDTQYF.